Given below is one T cell receptor (beta chain) in context. The sample carries other DNA sequences with the same CDR3. V was cut by 0 bases and J by 3 bases, with 7 bases left in between. The CDR3 loop spans 13 amino acids. CDR1 and CDR2 from the germline V gene are SGHNT and YYREEE (reference sequence). Repertoires were generated with immunoSEQ multiplex PCR, while TCRdb's copy carries only in-frame clones and drops some. The sample holds about a million clones; approximately 80% are singletons and the top ten take 0.89%. This specimen belongs to a study of shared clonotypes between healthy human individuals.

This sequence was found in a man aged 18 to 30 in good health. Some clones in this sample may be carry-over from other donors' samples. Sequenced material: memory CD4+ T cells from PBMCs. This sample's subset: CD45RA-negative fraction. The rearrangement links TRBV5-4 to TRBJ2-7; possible D gene TRBD1, 6 bases. This CDR3 reads CASSLDRVYEQYF. In DNA form, the CDR3 reads TGTGCCAGCAGCTTGGACAGGGTCTACGAGCAGTACTTC. Together with reference TRBV5-4 and TRBJ2-7, the CDR3 gives the full variable domain: ETGVTQSPTHLIKTRGQQVTLRCSSQSGHNTVSWYQQALGQGPQFIFQYYREEENGRGNFPPRFSGLQFPNYSSELNVNALELDDSALYLCASSLDRVYEQYFGPGTRLTVT.